This T cell receptor beta chain was retrieved from a study of Graves' ophthalmopathy and Graves' hyperthyroidism. Study summary: Upon initial diagnosis and before any treatment, peripheral blood was collected. Study-level points and caveats: Ophthalmopathy cases were distinguished from stable hyperthyroidism by a 13-signature model, reaching about 90% sensitivity and roughly 81% specificity.

Trimming removed 1 base at V and 3 bases at J, with 6 bases between. Germline CDR1 and CDR2: LNHDA and SQIVND (reference sequence). The CDR3 contains 13 residues. Of note for this clonotype: Its antigen is unknown.

The study amplified TCR beta CDR3 regions using RNA transcripts. Scientists carried out first-round RT-PCR using HTBI primers and then a second-round multiplex PCR. TCRdb re-called the multiplex PCR reads with MiXCR, one entry per CDR3 protein. The sample gives 200,000 to 250,000 distinct CDR3 sequences, 45% to 55% of which show up once; around 43% is in the top ten. Other autoimmune diseases, uncontrolled infections, pregnancy or lactation led to the exclusion of patients. Clinical symptoms and serum thyroxine were used for diagnosis; TRAb, thyroid ultrasound and orbital computed tomography were also relied on.

The clonotype comes from an adult man with Graves' ophthalmopathy. The sample comprised peripheral blood. V is TRBV19 and J is TRBJ2-5, with D unclear. The CDR3: CASSIGGKETQYF. The CDR3 bases are TGTGCCAGTAGTATAGGGGGAAAAGAGACCCAGTACTTC.